These 21 T cell receptor beta chains originate from one sample sequenced in a study of cytomegalovirus exposure and HLA in healthy donors. PCR employed 60 Vbeta and 13 Jbeta primers. Clones were read by immunoSEQ multiplex PCR, and TCRdb kept only the in-frame ones, dropping some. The sample holds over 100,000 clones, about 70% seen once. The material sequenced was PBMCs. These receptors originate from a woman in her 30s in good health and CMV-seronegative.

The chain couples TRBV5-1 to TRBJ1-1; D is ambiguous. V was trimmed by 0 bases and J by 3 bases, leaving 9 bases between them. The CDR3 runs to 14 residues. Germline CDR1 and CDR2: SGHRS and YFSETQ. This CDR3 reads CASSLGGEDTEAFF. The CDR3 DNA reads as TGCGCCAGCAGCTTGGGCGGCGAGGACACTGAAGCTTTCTTT. Looking up the rest from reference TRBV5-1 and TRBJ1-1 gives the full variable domain: KAGVTQTPRYLIKTRGQQVTLSCSPISGHRSVSWYQQTPGQGLQFLFEYFSETQRNKGNFPGRFSGRQFSNSRSEMNVSTLELGDSALYLCASSLGGEDTEAFFGQGTRLTVV.

V gene TRBV30 combines with J gene TRBJ2-7; TRBD2 might be the D (6 bases). Trimming took off 0 bases at V and 0 bases at J, with 15 bases between the two ends. The CDR3 runs to 16 residues. Germline V CDR1 and CDR2: GTSNPN, SVGIG (reference sequence). CDR3 residues: CAWSVTGRLSSYEQYF. CDR3 bases: TGTGCCTGGAGTGTAACCGGGAGACTTTCCTCCTACGAGCAGTACTTC.

The chain joins TRBV29-1 to TRBJ1-1; possible D gene TRBD1, 5 bases. Looked up from germline, CDR1 is SQVTM and CDR2 is ANQGSEA. V was trimmed by 4 bases and J by 1 base, leaving 10 bases between them. This CDR3 spans 13 amino acids. The CDR3 nucleotides are TGCAGCGTTGTAATCAGGGAGAACACTGAAGCTTTCTTT. Its protein is CSVVIRENTEAFF.

Of note for this clone: Other DNA variants within this sample encode the same CDR3. The gene calls are TRBV30 and TRBJ1-4; TRBD1 aligns across 11 bases. This CDR3 region has 14 residues. The V gene's germline CDR1 is GTSNPN and CDR2 SVGIG (reference sequence). Unmatched junction bases numbered 5, after V lost 3 bases and J lost 8 bases. The DNA for the CDR3 is TGTGCCTGGAGCCGGACAGGGGGCGACGAAAAACTGTTTTTT. Its translation is CAWSRTGGDEKLFF.

The chain recombines TRBV9 with TRBJ1-5; maybe TRBD1 (6 bases). The CDR3 extends over 15 amino acids. Trimming left V 4 bases short and J 0 bases short, with 11 bases between. Germline CDR1 and CDR2: SGDLS and YYNGEE. CDR3 sequence (DNA): TGTGCCAGCAGCCCTGGACAGAATAGCAATCAGCCCCAGCATTTT. Its translation is CASSPGQNSNQPQHF.

The sample holds a few counts of this clone. The chain combines TRBV7-3 with TRBJ2-2; weak D call: TRBD2 (5 bases). This CDR3 contains 15 residues. The V end lost 1 base, the J end lost 6 bases, and 12 bases lay between the germline ends. From germline, CDR1 is SGHTA and CDR2 FQGTGA. The DNA for the CDR3 is TGTGCCAGCAGCTTAAGCCTCAAGGGAGCCGGGGAGCTGTTTTTT. Protein sequence: CASSLSLKGAGELFF.

In this sample, this clone turned up once. The chain is built from TRBV7-2 and TRBJ1-4; D call uncertain. CDR1 and CDR2 (germline): SGHTA, FQGNSA. V lost 1 base and J 5 bases, leaving 8 bases between the germline ends. CDR3 size: 14 residues. CDR3 coding DNA: TGTGCCAGCAGCTTAGGCGGATTAAATGAAAAACTGTTTTTT. Translating gives CASSLGGLNEKLFF.

The chain combines TRBV6-5 with TRBJ1-2, with D perhaps TRBD1 (5 bases). CDR1 is MNHEY and CDR2 is SVGAGI in the germline V gene. The CDR3 runs to 15 residues. The ends were cut back, 3 bases at V and 5 bases at J, with 16 bases in the middle. CDR3 protein: CASSYRPGRGYGYTF. The CDR3 coding sequence is TGTGCCAGCAGTTATCGTCCAGGGCGAGGTTATGGCTACACCTTC.

This chain links TRBV30 with TRBJ1-6; 10 bases map to TRBD1. The CDR3 loop spans 13 amino acids. J lost 7 bases, V lost 4 bases, and 1 base had no gene match. Germline CDR1 is GTSNPN and CDR2 is SVGIG (reference sequence). The CDR3 DNA reads TGTGCCTGGATGGGACAGGGGAATTCACCCCTCCACTTT. Translating gives CAWMGQGNSPLHF. The full variable domain, its missing parts supplied by reference TRBV30 and TRBJ1-6, is SQTIHQWPATLVQPVGSPLSLECTVEGTSNPNLYWYRQAAGRGLQLLFYSVGIGQISSEVPQNLSASRPQDRQFILSSKKLLLSDSGFYLCAWMGQGNSPLHFGNGTRLTVT.

This sequence joins TRBV9 and TRBJ1-2; the D is unclear. The CDR3 is 14 amino acids. V shed 0 bases and J shed 0 bases, with 6 bases lying between them. Germline lookup yields CDR1 SGDLS and CDR2 YYNGEE. The CDR3 coding sequence is TGTGCCAGCAGCGTAGCTAGTTCTAACTATGGCTACACCTTC. It is translated as CASSVASSNYGYTF.

CDR3 in DNA: TGTGCCAGCAGTGAACGGGGGGCTGAAGCTTTCTTT. It specifies CASSERGAEAFF. This chain joins TRBV6-1 and TRBJ1-1; a weak D match, TRBD1 (5 bases). V was cut by 2 bases and J by 6 bases, with 7 bases left in between. CDR1 is MNHNS, CDR2 SASEGT, per germline. CDR3 length equals 12 residues.

The V and J genes are TRBV27 and TRBJ1-4, with 11 bases aligning to TRBD1. With V trimmed by 7 bases and J by 3 bases, 7 bases remained unmatched. From germline, CDR1 is MNHEY and CDR2 SMNVEV (reference sequence). This CDR3 has 16 residues. The CDR3 bases are TGTGCCAGCATCGGACAGGGGGCTTCGGCTAATGAAAAACTGTTTTTT. Protein product: CASIGQGASANEKLFF.

The rearrangement links TRBV28 to TRBJ1-2; TRBD1 aligns across 11 bases. The CDR3 consists of 15 residues. Germline V gene data show CDR1 as MDHEN and CDR2 as SYDVKM. Germline trimming cut 3 bases from V and 7 bases from J; bases unmatched to any gene: 7. The CDR3 loop is CASSFGTGGFRGYTF. The CDR3 DNA reads as TGTGCCAGCAGTTTTGGGACAGGGGGGTTTCGTGGCTACACCTTC.

The CDR3: CASSYTRGTNQPQHF. The DNA for the CDR3 is TGTGCCAGCAGCTACACCAGGGGTACCAATCAGCCCCAGCATTTT. The chain carries TRBV7-2 and TRBJ1-5; a possible D gene is TRBD1 (6 bases). The V end was cut by 4 bases, the J end by 3 bases, with 13 bases between. Germline lookup yields CDR1 SGHTA and CDR2 FQGNSA. The CDR3 length is 15 residues.

The V call is TRBV6-5, the J call TRBJ2-7, with D possibly TRBD1 on 5 matching bases. The V end lost 5 bases, the J end lost 6 bases, and 17 bases lay between the germline ends. Germline V CDR1 and CDR2: MNHEY, SVGAGI. This CDR3 comprises 14 residues. In DNA, the CDR3 is TGTGCCAGCAGTCTCGGACAACACCTGCTCGAGCAGTACTTC. Encoded protein: CASSLGQHLLEQYF.

The rearrangement links TRBV5-1 to TRBJ2-1, with TRBD2 matching 7 bases. Germline CDR1 and CDR2: SGHRS and YFSETQ. The CDR3 sequence is 12 residues long. V dropped 4 bases and J dropped 9; count of bases not matched to a gene: 4. The CDR3 loop is CASSRGDGEQFF. CDR3 DNA sequence: TGCGCCAGCAGCCGGGGGGACGGTGAGCAGTTCTTC.

The rearrangement joins TRBV6-1 to TRBJ2-7; D not resolved. Trimming removed 3 bases from V and 4 bases from J, with 16 bases in between. The germline V gene has CDR1 MNHNS and CDR2 SASEGT. The CDR3 has 15 amino acids. The CDR3 protein is CASSENSKLPYEQYF. The CDR3 DNA is TGTGCCAGCAGTGAGAATTCCAAACTCCCTTACGAGCAGTACTTC.

The V gene is TRBV29-1, the J gene TRBJ1-1; weak D call: TRBD1 (6 bases). Per germline, CDR1 SQVTM and CDR2 ANQGSEA. Trimming cost V 4 bases and J 3 bases, with 24 bases left between them. CDR3 length equals 17 residues. The CDR3 reads CSVVGGAGRPLDTEAFF. The DNA for the CDR3 is TGCAGCGTTGTAGGGGGAGCAGGTAGACCTTTGGACACTGAAGCTTTCTTT.

The V gene is TRBV7-2, the J gene TRBJ2-1; TRBD2 aligns across 9 bases. The CDR3 consists of 15 residues. Trimming took 5 bases from V and 2 from J; bases not matched to a gene: 4. The germline V gene encodes CDR1 SGHTA and CDR2 FQGNSA. The CDR3 DNA sequence: TGTGCCAGCAGCATGGTAGCGGGAGCCTACAATGAGCAGTTCTTC. It is translated as CASSMVAGAYNEQFF.

The V call is TRBV7-9, the J call TRBJ2-5, with a possible D match to TRBD1 (6 bases). V lost 4 bases and J 7 bases, leaving 10 bases between the germline ends. Per the germline V gene, CDR1 is SEHNR and CDR2 is FQNEAQ (reference sequence). The CDR3 covers 12 residues. The CDR3 bases are TGTGCCAGCAGCTCCGCCAGGGGGACCCAGTACTTC. It is translated as CASSSARGTQYF.

The rearrangement links TRBV7-9 to TRBJ1-4; 8 nucleotides match TRBD1. The ends lost 4 bases at V and 4 bases at J; junction bases unmatched: 2. This CDR3 is 14 amino acids long. CDR1 is SEHNR and CDR2 is FQNEAQ in the germline V gene (reference sequence). CDR3 DNA sequence: TGTGCCAGCAGCTCTGACAGGGGTAATGAAAAACTGTTTTTT. As protein: CASSSDRGNEKLFF.